The 31 T cell receptor beta chains below all came from one sample that was sequenced in a study of blood T cell repertoires in COVID-19. Clones were read by immunoSEQ multiplex PCR, and TCRdb kept only the in-frame ones, dropping some. This sample has around 230,000 clones, with about 81% found just once. Material: PBMCs or T cells enriched from blood (not recorded which). The receptors derive from a man aged 40-49 years who had recovered from COVID-19.

This clone was counted only a few times. The chain combines TRBV2 with TRBJ1-2, with D possibly TRBD1 on 5 matching bases. The CDR3 spans 14 residues. Germline lookup yields CDR1 SNHLY and CDR2 FYNNEI. Trimming pared 2 bases from V and 8 bases from J, leaving 15 bases between. The CDR3: CASSEFGTAGGYTF. The CDR3 bases are TGTGCCAGCAGTGAATTCGGGACCGCGGGGGGCTACACCTTC.

The rearrangement joins TRBV20-1 to TRBJ2-1; 8 bases fit TRBD2. The junction had 11 bases not matched to a gene; V was cut back by 3 bases and J by 7 bases. The CDR3 spans 15 residues. The germline V gene has CDR1 DFQATT and CDR2 SNEGSKA (reference sequence). CDR3 sequence (DNA): TGCAGTGCTAGTATTAGCGGGGCTAAAGTTAATGAGCAGTTCTTC. Protein sequence: CSASISGAKVNEQFF.

The genes are TRBV4-2 and TRBJ2-2; 7 bases match TRBD1. V gave up 1 base and J gave up 2 bases; unmatched junction bases: 4. The germline CDR1 and CDR2 sequences are LGHNA and YNFKEQ. CDR3 size: 16 residues. CDR3 sequence reads: CASSQAAGGNTGELFF. In DNA form, the CDR3 reads TGTGCCAGCAGCCAAGCGGCAGGGGGAAACACCGGGGAGCTGTTTTTT.

J is TRBJ2-7 and V is TRBV19; 11 bases agree with TRBD2. V lost 3 bases, J lost 4 bases, and 5 bases stayed unmatched. The CDR3 has 15 amino acids. CDR1 and CDR2 (germline): LNHDA, SQIVND (reference sequence). This CDR3 reads CASSIGSGGAYEQYF. The CDR3 coding sequence is TGTGCCAGTAGTATCGGTAGCGGGGGGGCTTACGAGCAGTACTTC.

This clone has only a few counts. In DNA, the CDR3 is TGTGCCAGCAGCTTGCCAGGGGCGCCCACTAACTATGGCTACACCTTC. This encodes CASSLPGAPTNYGYTF. The chain is built from TRBV5-6 and TRBJ1-2, with a tentative D call TRBD1 (6 bases). The CDR3 is 16 amino acids. CDR1 SGHDT and CDR2 YYEEEE come from the germline V gene. The ends were cut back, 1 base at V and 0 bases at J, with 13 bases in the middle.

The V gene is TRBV15, the J gene TRBJ1-2; TRBD1 is a possible D gene (5 bases). Looked up from germline, CDR1 is LNHNV and CDR2 is YYDKDF (reference sequence). The CDR3 has 14 amino acids. The V end was cut by 0 bases, the J end by 6 bases, with 11 bases between. The DNA of the CDR3 is TGTGCCACCAGCAGAGATAGACAGCAAGATGGCTACACCTTC. This gives the protein CATSRDRQQDGYTF.

CDR3 sequence: CASSPRQGYEQFF. CDR3 nucleotides: TGTGCCAGCAGCCCGAGACAGGGGTATGAGCAGTTCTTC. The V gene is TRBV9, the J gene TRBJ2-1, with 8 bases aligning to TRBD1. CDR3 length: 13 residues. Germline V gene data show CDR1 as SGDLS and CDR2 as YYNGEE. V dropped 4 bases and J dropped 8; count of bases not matched to a gene: 5.

In DNA form, the CDR3 reads TGTGCCAGCAGCCACGGTTCTGGAACAGGGCTAACAAAGACCCAGTACTTC. This sequence encodes CASSHGSGTGLTKTQYF. The chain links TRBV11-2 to TRBJ2-5; the D gene is possibly TRBD1 (6 bases). Trimming shortened V by 5 bases and J by 6 bases, and 25 bases separated the two germline ends. Germline V gene sequence: CDR1 SGHAT, CDR2 FQNNGV. This CDR3 comprises 17 residues.

The chain carries TRBV9 and TRBJ2-7; the D is unclear. V was trimmed by 4 bases and J by 6 bases, leaving 11 bases between them. From germline, CDR1 is SGDLS and CDR2 YYNGEE. This CDR3 comprises 12 residues. As DNA, the CDR3 is TGTGCCAGCAGCTCACCTAGTCTCGAGCAGTACTTC. Its translation is CASSSPSLEQYF. The complete variable domain, with remaining parts taken from reference TRBV9 and TRBJ2-7, reads DSGVTQTPKHLITATGQRVTLRCSPRSGDLSVYWYQQSLDQGLQFLIQYYNGEERAKGNILERFSAQQFPDLHSELNLSSLELGDSALYFCASSSPSLEQYFGPGTRLTVT.

This chain uses TRBV9 with TRBJ1-4, with D unclear. The CDR3 consists of 13 residues. CDR1 is SGDLS, CDR2 YYNGEE, per germline. Trimming removed 3 bases at V and 8 bases at J, with 11 bases between. This chain's CDR3 is CASSGGNGEKLFF. CDR3 DNA: TGTGCCAGCAGCGGAGGGAACGGGGAAAAACTGTTTTTT. The full variable domain, its missing parts supplied by reference TRBV9 and TRBJ1-4, is DSGVTQTPKHLITATGQRVTLRCSPRSGDLSVYWYQQSLDQGLQFLIQYYNGEERAKGNILERFSAQQFPDLHSELNLSSLELGDSALYFCASSGGNGEKLFFGSGTQLSVL.

The chain joins TRBV18 to TRBJ1-1; D is unclear. V was shortened by 1 base and J by 3 bases, with 9 bases between the two germline ends. CDR1 and CDR2 from the germline V gene are KGHSH and LQKENI. The CDR3 length is 14 residues. DNA for the CDR3: TGTGCCAGCTCACCACAGAATGTAGACACTGAAGCTTTCTTT. Its protein product is CASSPQNVDTEAFF.

The chain uses TRBV29-1 and TRBJ2-1; 8 bases map to TRBD2. J gave up 9 bases and V 3 bases, and 7 bases lay outside the gene matches. Germline values: CDR1 SQVTM, CDR2 ANQGSEA. This CDR3 has 13 residues. The CDR3 DNA is TGCAGCGTTGACCGAGCGGGAGTTGGTGAGCAGTTCTTC. Protein sequence: CSVDRAGVGEQFF.

V is TRBV5-5 and J is TRBJ1-1, with TRBD1 as a possible D gene (5 bases). V shed 5 bases and J shed 0 bases, with 20 bases lying between them. The CDR3 covers 17 residues. CDR1 SGHKS and CDR2 YYEKEE come from the germline V gene (reference sequence). In DNA form, the CDR3 reads TGTGCCAGCAGTCAAAGGGGAGGGACGGTACTGAACACTGAAGCTTTCTTT. Translating gives CASSQRGGTVLNTEAFF.

The V call is TRBV5-1, the J call TRBJ1-2; D gene unclear. Germline assignment: CDR1 SGHRS and CDR2 YFSETQ. Trimming took off 2 bases at V and 5 bases at J, with 10 bases between the two ends. This CDR3 spans 13 amino acids. CDR3 loop: CASSFTGGYGYTF. The DNA of the CDR3 is TGCGCCAGCAGCTTTACGGGCGGGTATGGCTACACCTTC.

This chain connects TRBV24-1 to TRBJ2-7; tentative D call: TRBD2 (5 bases). This CDR3 is built from 12 residues. The germline V and J ends were trimmed by 7 bases and 6 bases, with 12 bases remaining between them. Germline loops: CDR1 KGHDR, CDR2 SFDVKD. CDR3 coding DNA: TGTGCCACCAGGACGGAGGCTATCGAGCAGTACTTC. Its protein is CATRTEAIEQYF.

This chain links TRBV12-5 with TRBJ2-5; TRBD1 agrees at 9 bases. CDR1 is LGHNT, CDR2 FRNRAP, per germline. Trimming at V came to 6 bases and at J to 5 bases, leaving 7 bases not matched to a gene. CDR3 length equals 14 residues. DNA for the CDR3: TGTGCTAGTGGCACAGGGGGCGCGTGGGAGACCCAGTACTTC. Protein sequence: CASGTGGAWETQYF.

The chain links TRBV15 to TRBJ2-1; TRBD1 might be the D (6 bases). Germline V gene data show CDR1 as LNHNV and CDR2 as YYDKDF (reference sequence). The ends were cut back, 0 bases at V and 12 bases at J, with 18 bases in the middle. This CDR3 is built from 15 residues. In DNA, the CDR3 is TGTGCCACCAGCAGAGATAGGACAAGGGCCAGGGGGCAGTTCTTC. The encoded protein is CATSRDRTRARGQFF.

J is TRBJ2-2 and V is TRBV5-3; the match to TRBD2 covers 10 bases. TRBV5-3 belongs to the ORF category, with a function that is uncertain. The CDR3 sequence is 21 residues long. V gave up 0 bases and J gave up 3 bases; unmatched junction bases: 17. CDR3 sequence reads: CARSLGPQSGGAGCDTGELFF. CDR3 coding DNA: TGTGCCAGAAGCTTGGGCCCCCAAAGCGGGGGGGCGGGGTGTGACACCGGGGAGCTGTTTTTT.

CDR3 protein: CASRWGETRDNEQFF. Here the CDR3 DNA reads TGTGCCAGCAGATGGGGCGAGACTAGGGACAATGAGCAGTTCTTC. The chain recombines TRBV6-5 with TRBJ2-1; D perhaps matches TRBD2 (6 bases). The CDR3 runs to 15 residues. Germline CDR1 is MNHEY and CDR2 is SVGAGI. The V gene lost 6 bases and the J gene lost 5 bases, with 17 bases spanning the gap.

The chain joins TRBV6-4 to TRBJ1-2; D is uncertain. With 4 bases removed from V and 0 bases from J, the gap between germline ends came to 9 bases. CDR1 and CDR2 from the germline V gene are MRHNA and SNTAGT. CDR3 length equals 14 residues. The chain's CDR3 is CASSGGPANYGYTF. DNA for the CDR3: TGTGCCAGCAGTGGCGGGCCGGCTAACTATGGCTACACCTTC.

J is TRBJ2-2 and V is TRBV18; unclear D gene. V lost 1 base to trimming and J lost 5 bases, with 11 bases between them. This CDR3 spans 15 amino acids. Per the germline V gene, CDR1 is KGHSH and CDR2 is LQKENI. In nucleotides, the CDR3 is TGTGCCAGCTCACCACGTGGGCAGACAACCGGGGAGCTGTTTTTT. This encodes CASSPRGQTTGELFF.

The chain combines TRBV7-8 with TRBJ1-6; the match to TRBD1 covers 7 bases. With V trimmed by 4 bases and J by 9 bases, 6 bases remained unmatched. Germline V gene data show CDR1 as SGHVS and CDR2 as FQNEAQ. The CDR3 length is 14 residues. CDR3 protein: CASSSSQGVSPLHF. The CDR3 DNA reads as TGTGCCAGCAGCTCCAGTCAGGGGGTTTCACCCCTCCACTTT.

Here the CDR3 DNA reads TGCGCCAGCAGCTTGATGGTAGGGGGGGGCTCGCACTATGGCTACACCTTC. Translation gives CASSLMVGGGSHYGYTF. The chain joins TRBV5-1 to TRBJ1-2; a weak D match, TRBD1 (6 bases). Germline V gene data show CDR1 as SGHRS and CDR2 as YFSETQ. V lost 1 base, J lost 3 bases, and 19 bases lay in between. The CDR3 has 17 residues.

This chain uses TRBV7-9 with TRBJ2-7, with D tentatively TRBD1 (6 bases). V lost 2 bases and J lost 2, with 22 bases in between. Germline V gene data show CDR1 as SEHNR and CDR2 as FQNEAQ (reference sequence). CDR3 length equals 18 residues. CDR3 amino acids: CASSLIFSLDSWAYEQYF. The CDR3 coding sequence is TGTGCCAGCAGCTTAATATTCAGTTTGGACAGTTGGGCCTACGAGCAGTACTTC.

Here the CDR3 reads CATPPRNTIYF. The CDR3 nucleotides read TGCGCCACCCCGCCCAGGAACACCATATATTTT. The gene calls are TRBV5-1 and TRBJ1-3; no clear D. The CDR3 length is 11 residues. The V end was cut by 9 bases, the J end by 7 bases, with 11 bases between. Looked up from germline, CDR1 is SGHRS and CDR2 is YFSETQ. Full variable domain (outside the CDR3, taken from reference TRBV5-1 and TRBJ1-3): KAGVTQTPRYLIKTRGQQVTLSCSPISGHRSVSWYQQTPGQGLQFLFEYFSETQRNKGNFPGRFSGRQFSNSRSEMNVSTLELGDSALYLCATPPRNTIYFGEGSWLTVV.

The V gene is TRBV7-9, the J gene TRBJ2-3; D remains ambiguous. The length of the CDR3 is 15 residues. The ends were cut back, 3 bases at V and 0 bases at J, with 10 bases in the middle. The germline CDR1 and CDR2 sequences are SEHNR and FQNEAQ (reference sequence). This CDR3 reads CASSLVAVSTDTQYF. CDR3 nucleotide sequence: TGTGCCAGCAGCTTGGTGGCAGTTAGCACAGATACGCAGTATTTT. The full variable domain, rest sourced from reference TRBV7-9 and TRBJ2-3, is DTGVSQNPRHKITKRGQNVTFRCDPISEHNRLYWYRQTLGQGPEFLTYFQNEAQLEKSRLLSDRFSAERPKGSFSTLEIQRTEQGDSAMYLCASSLVAVSTDTQYFGPGTRLTVL.

The chain employs TRBV5-6 and TRBJ2-1, with D possibly matching TRBD2 (6 bases). The germline V gene encodes CDR1 SGHDT and CDR2 YYEEEE. V lost 4 bases to trimming and J lost 2 bases, with 16 bases between them. This CDR3 has 16 residues. The CDR3 sequence: CASSDLTSRAYNEQFF. The CDR3 DNA sequence: TGTGCCAGCAGCGATTTGACTAGTCGGGCCTACAATGAGCAGTTCTTC.

The V and J genes are TRBV7-9 and TRBJ1-2, with D perhaps TRBD1 (5 bases). This CDR3 spans 12 amino acids. Germline assignment: CDR1 SEHNR and CDR2 FQNEAQ (reference sequence). The V end was cut by 3 bases, the J end by 7 bases, with 9 bases between. CDR3 residues: CASSFPDSGYTF. The DNA of the CDR3 is TGTGCCAGCAGCTTTCCAGACAGTGGCTACACCTTC. Variable domain in full (rest from reference TRBV7-9 and TRBJ1-2): DTGVSQNPRHKITKRGQNVTFRCDPISEHNRLYWYRQTLGQGPEFLTYFQNEAQLEKSRLLSDRFSAERPKGSFSTLEIQRTEQGDSAMYLCASSFPDSGYTFGSGTRLTVV.

This rearrangement joins TRBV7-9 to TRBJ1-1; no clear D gene. The CDR3 has 14 residues. Trimming took 5 bases from V and 0 from J, leaving 10 bases between them. Germline V CDR1 and CDR2: SEHNR, FQNEAQ (reference sequence). The CDR3 sequence: CASSPRILNTEAFF. The CDR3 DNA is TGTGCCAGCAGCCCCAGGATCTTGAACACTGAAGCTTTCTTT.

J is TRBJ2-1 and V is TRBV6-5; 9 bases line up with TRBD2. V shed 5 bases and J 9 bases; nucleotides not matched to a gene: 5. This CDR3 is built from 13 residues. Germline values: CDR1 MNHEY, CDR2 SVGAGI. The CDR3 coding sequence is TGTGCCAGCAGTAGCGGGGGGAACCCTGAGCAGTTCTTC. Translated: CASSSGGNPEQFF.

The V and J genes are TRBV19 and TRBJ1-1; weak D call: TRBD1 (5 bases). The CDR3 loop spans 16 amino acids. V was shortened by 5 bases and J by 1 base, with 17 bases between the two germline ends. Germline CDR1 is LNHDA and CDR2 is SQIVND (reference sequence). This chain's CDR3 is CASSSRDSSANTEAFF. DNA for the CDR3: TGTGCCAGTAGTTCCAGGGACTCATCGGCGAACACTGAAGCTTTCTTT.